This record covers a single T cell receptor (beta chain). What it binds is not known. The data are from a study of Tregs in tolerant kidney transplant recipients. Study-wide results and limits: Changing PCR primers prevented nucleotide comparison between some patients' samples. Biological reproducibility was not directly addressed in this study. The small number of patients limits these findings pending further validation.

This CDR3 comprises 17 residues. Trimming cost V 1 base and J 0 bases, with 14 bases left between them. Germline values: CDR1 SGHTA, CDR2 FQGNSA. Repertoires were generated with immunoSEQ multiplex PCR, while TCRdb's copy carries only in-frame clones and drops some. The data hold about 55,000 clones, with 91% observed a single time. The nonmyeloablative bone marrow transplants came from related graft donors, with transient mixed chimerism. Thawed PBMCs were FACS-sorted into unstimulated CD4+CD25+CD127- regulatory T cells, CD4+CD25- non-regulatory cells, CD4 and CD8 cells. This clonotype was obtained from a human patient who received a combined kidney and bone marrow transplant. Among the T cells, some may be from the graft donor. The chain has TRBV7-2 and TRBJ2-3; weak D call: TRBD2 (6 bases). Sequencing used CD8+ T cells from blood (PBMCs), obtained 24 months after the transplant. This chain's CDR3 is CASSLVAGISSTDTQYF. CDR3 nucleotides: TGTGCCAGCAGCTTAGTTGCGGGGATTTCTAGCACAGATACGCAGTATTTT.